This TCR beta chain is drawn from a study of human T cells and chemical hapten exposure. Study in general: Alopecia universalis, totalis or areata was present in patients who were mostly female.

Trimming pared 5 bases from V and 4 bases from J, leaving 22 bases between. The CDR3 is 16 amino acids. Germline V gives CDR1 DFQATT, CDR2 SNEGSKA (reference sequence). MiXCR, applied by TCRdb to the RACE reads, yields one record per CDR3 protein. This sample has a few hundred thousand distinct CDR3 sequences; around 5.5% occur once, and the top ten carry less than 9%. The study's findings and limits: TCRs at high frequency, those above 1 in 1000, did not change with DPC sensitization.

Indicated time point: pre-sensitization, week 0. The treatment was: therapeutic diphenylcyclopropenone sensitization with weekly scalp DPC. Donors, patients with alopecia ranging from 18 to 70 years old and judged suitable for DPC, provided samples. Comment on this clonotype: Its specificity is not known.

The clonotype was recovered from a woman under 30 with alopecia areata. Some clones in this sample may be carry-over from other donors' samples. Sample: whole blood, taken in connection with sensitization to the hapten diphenylcyclopropenone (DPC). This sequence joins TRBV20-1 and TRBJ2-3; TRBD2 might be the D (5 bases). CDR3 coding DNA: TGCAGTGCTGAGGTACGGAGGATTCTACCTTCAGATACGCAGTATTTT. Translation gives CSAEVRRILPSDTQYF.